A selection of T cell receptor beta chains follows, all from one sample in a study of control samples from healthy donors and cancer patients. The method was immunoSEQ multiplex PCR; TCRdb's version includes in-frame clones alone and lacks a portion of them. The sample yields 100,000 to 150,000 clones, about nine tenths seen once. Material: blood. These TCRs come from a man aged 18 to 30 in good health. CDR3s include the opening cysteine and the closing phenylalanine or tryptophan. The D gene is left open where the match is weak. A row's size may be missing; if present it is once, few, many or a size class.

J gene: TRBJ1-1; clone size: .; V gene: TRBV6-5; D gene: TRBD1; CDR3 length: 15; CDR3 protein: CASSYGTGLYTEAFF; CDR3 DNA: TGTGCCAGCAGTTACGGGACAGGGCTCTACACTGAAGCTTTCTTT
J gene: TRBJ1-2; clone size: .; V gene: TRBV19; D gene: .; CDR3 length: 14; CDR3 protein: CASSLRGDNYGYTF; CDR3 DNA: TGTGCCAGTAGCCTCAGGGGAGATAACTATGGCTACACCTTC
J gene: TRBJ2-3; clone size: .; V gene: TRBV6-1; D gene: TRBD2; CDR3 length: 17; CDR3 protein: CASSEDASGVLGDTQYF; CDR3 DNA: TGTGCCAGCAGTGAAGATGCTAGCGGGGTCCTGGGAGATACGCAGTATTTT
J gene: TRBJ2-2; clone size: .; V gene: TRBV5-1; D gene: .; CDR3 length: 15; CDR3 protein: CASSIRPGESGELFF; CDR3 DNA: TGCGCCAGTTCAATTAGACCAGGGGAGTCCGGGGAGCTGTTTTTT
J gene: TRBJ1-1; clone size: .; V gene: TRBV30; D gene: .; CDR3 length: 11; CDR3 protein: CAWSLSSEAFF; CDR3 DNA: TGTGCCTGGAGTTTGTCCTCTGAAGCTTTCTTT
J gene: TRBJ2-1; clone size: .; V gene: TRBV7-2; D gene: TRBD2; CDR3 length: 17; CDR3 protein: CASSQGLAGAKQGEQFF; CDR3 DNA: TGTGCCAGCAGCCAAGGACTAGCGGGAGCTAAACAAGGGGAGCAGTTCTTC
J gene: TRBJ1-1; clone size: .; V gene: TRBV5-4; D gene: .; CDR3 length: 12; CDR3 protein: CASSFGRTEAFF; CDR3 DNA: TGTGCCAGCAGCTTTGGTAGGACCGAAGCTTTCTTT
J gene: TRBJ2-1; clone size: .; V gene: TRBV9; D gene: .; CDR3 length: 11; CDR3 protein: CASGSGNEQFF; CDR3 DNA: TGTGCCAGCGGTAGCGGAAATGAGCAGTTCTTC
J gene: TRBJ2-2; clone size: .; V gene: TRBV11-2; D gene: .; CDR3 length: 15; CDR3 protein: CASSSKQGEGGELFF; CDR3 DNA: TGTGCCAGCAGCTCTAAGCAGGGCGAGGGCGGGGAGCTGTTTTTT
J gene: TRBJ1-1; clone size: .; V gene: TRBV6-5; D gene: .; CDR3 length: 12; CDR3 protein: CASRKTGTEAFF; CDR3 DNA: TGTGCCAGCAGAAAGACGGGTACTGAAGCTTTCTTT
J gene: TRBJ1-2; clone size: once; V gene: TRBV23-1; D gene: .; CDR3 length: 11; CDR3 protein: CASSRLGGGTF; CDR3 DNA: TGCGCCAGCAGTCGCCTGGGGGGCGGGACCTTC
J gene: TRBJ2-5; clone size: .; V gene: TRBV4-1; D gene: .; CDR3 length: 13; CDR3 protein: CASSQLVQETQYF; CDR3 DNA: TGCGCCAGCAGCCAACTAGTTCAAGAGACCCAGTACTTC
J gene: TRBJ2-7; clone size: .; V gene: TRBV6-5; D gene: .; CDR3 length: 15; CDR3 protein: CASSYSSRRAYEQYF; CDR3 DNA: TGTGCCAGCAGTTACTCGAGCCGCCGGGCTTACGAGCAGTACTTC
J gene: TRBJ2-7; clone size: .; V gene: TRBV28; D gene: .; CDR3 length: 16; CDR3 protein: CASSFSLGMLSYEQYF; CDR3 DNA: TGTGCCAGCAGTTTTAGTCTCGGGATGCTGAGCTACGAGCAGTACTTC
J gene: TRBJ1-1; clone size: .; V gene: TRBV11-2; D gene: .; CDR3 length: 15; CDR3 protein: CASSDPWRATTEAFF; CDR3 DNA: TGTGCCAGCAGCGACCCTTGGAGGGCAACCACTGAAGCTTTCTTT
J gene: TRBJ2-6; clone size: .; V gene: TRBV7-9; D gene: TRBD1; CDR3 length: 19; CDR3 protein: CASSLAKGQLMMGANVLTF; CDR3 DNA: TGTGCCAGCAGCTTAGCAAAGGGACAGTTAATGATGGGGGCCAACGTCCTGACTTTC
J gene: TRBJ2-1; clone size: .; V gene: TRBV6-1; D gene: TRBD2; CDR3 length: 15; CDR3 protein: CASSELAGGYNEQFF; CDR3 DNA: TGTGCCAGCAGTGAACTAGCGGGGGGTTACAATGAGCAGTTCTTC
J gene: TRBJ1-2; clone size: .; V gene: TRBV6-5; D gene: TRBD1; CDR3 length: 15; CDR3 protein: CASSYDVQGATGYTF; CDR3 DNA: TGTGCCAGCAGTTACGATGTACAGGGGGCTACTGGCTACACCTTC
J gene: TRBJ2-3; clone size: few; V gene: TRBV28; D gene: TRBD1; CDR3 length: 14; CDR3 protein: CASRSTGNTDTQYF; CDR3 DNA: TGTGCCAGCAGATCGACAGGGAACACAGATACGCAGTATTTT
J gene: TRBJ1-1; clone size: .; V gene: TRBV28; D gene: TRBD1; CDR3 length: 12; CDR3 protein: CASNRGVSEAFF; CDR3 DNA: TGTGCCAGCAACAGGGGGGTGTCTGAAGCTTTCTTT
J gene: TRBJ2-3; clone size: .; V gene: TRBV29-1; D gene: .; CDR3 length: 16; CDR3 protein: CSVVGIWDRRADTQYF; CDR3 DNA: TGCAGCGTGGTAGGGATATGGGACCGGCGGGCAGATACGCAGTATTTT
J gene: TRBJ2-4; clone size: .; V gene: TRBV14; D gene: .; CDR3 length: 18; CDR3 protein: CASSLKPGTSLAKNIQYF; CDR3 DNA: TGTGCCAGCAGCCTAAAACCGGGGACAAGTCTAGCCAAAAACATTCAGTACTTC
J gene: TRBJ2-2; clone size: once; V gene: TRBV5-1; D gene: .; CDR3 length: 15; CDR3 protein: CASSFWGEYTGELFF; CDR3 DNA: TGCGCCAGCAGCTTTTGGGGGGAATACACCGGGGAGCTGTTTTTT
J gene: TRBJ2-5; clone size: few; V gene: TRBV11-3; D gene: .; CDR3 length: 16; CDR3 protein: CASSLEPAEIQETQYF; CDR3 DNA: TGTGCCAGCAGCTTAGAGCCAGCAGAAATTCAAGAGACCCAGTACTTC
J gene: TRBJ1-4; clone size: .; V gene: TRBV5-1; D gene: .; CDR3 length: 16; CDR3 protein: CASSLDSFATNEKLFF; CDR3 DNA: TGCGCCAGCAGCTTGGATAGCTTTGCAACTAATGAAAAACTGTTTTTT
J gene: TRBJ2-1; clone size: .; V gene: TRBV27; D gene: TRBD1; CDR3 length: 14; CDR3 protein: CASSPWGQNNEQFF; CDR3 DNA: TGTGCCAGCAGTCCCTGGGGACAGAACAATGAGCAGTTCTTC
J gene: TRBJ2-5; clone size: .; V gene: TRBV18; D gene: .; CDR3 length: 16; CDR3 protein: CASSPPLTTIQETQYF; CDR3 DNA: TGTGCCAGCTCACCACCATTGACTACGATACAAGAGACCCAGTACTTC
J gene: TRBJ1-5; clone size: .; V gene: TRBV19; D gene: .; CDR3 length: 17; CDR3 protein: CASSRSRSDRFNQPQHF; CDR3 DNA: TGTGCCAGTAGTAGGTCGCGGTCAGACAGATTCAATCAGCCCCAGCATTTT
J gene: TRBJ1-5; clone size: .; V gene: TRBV30; D gene: .; CDR3 length: 13; CDR3 protein: CAWSTAGNQPQHF; CDR3 DNA: TGTGCCTGGAGTACGGCAGGCAATCAGCCCCAGCATTTT
J gene: TRBJ1-1; clone size: once; V gene: TRBV21-1; D gene: .; CDR3 length: 14; CDR3 protein: CASSKSKVVTEAFF; CDR3 DNA: TGTGCCAGCAGCAAATCAAAAGTGGTAACTGAAGCTTTCTTT
J gene: TRBJ2-3; clone size: .; V gene: TRBV5-1; D gene: TRBD2; CDR3 length: 16; CDR3 protein: CASSLGGSGGADTQYF; CDR3 DNA: TGCGCCAGCAGCCTCGGGGGTAGCGGGGGCGCAGATACGCAGTATTTT
J gene: TRBJ2-1; clone size: .; V gene: TRBV9; D gene: .; CDR3 length: 15; CDR3 protein: CASSVGQGWGNEQFF; CDR3 DNA: TGTGCCAGCAGCGTAGGGCAGGGTTGGGGCAATGAGCAGTTCTTC
J gene: TRBJ1-4; clone size: .; V gene: TRBV19; D gene: TRBD1; CDR3 length: 14; CDR3 protein: CASSINRGGEKLFF; CDR3 DNA: TGTGCCAGTAGTATTAACAGGGGTGGTGAAAAACTGTTTTTT
J gene: TRBJ2-5; clone size: .; V gene: TRBV3-1/TRBV3-2; D gene: TRBD1; CDR3 length: 14; CDR3 protein: CASRTGGSGETQYF; CDR3 DNA: TGTGCCAGCAGGACAGGGGGCTCCGGGGAGACCCAGTACTTC
J gene: TRBJ1-6; clone size: .; V gene: TRBV7-9; D gene: .; CDR3 length: 16; CDR3 protein: CASSLDSLGGNSPLHF; CDR3 DNA: TGTGCCAGCAGCTTAGACAGCCTTGGCGGTAATTCACCCCTCCACTTT
J gene: TRBJ2-5; clone size: once; V gene: TRBV21-1; D gene: .; CDR3 length: 18; CDR3 protein: CASSKGKLAGGVEETQYF; CDR3 DNA: TGTGCCAGCAGCAAAGGGAAACTAGCGGGAGGGGTCGAAGAGACCCAGTACTTC
J gene: TRBJ1-4; clone size: .; V gene: TRBV19; D gene: .; CDR3 length: 14; CDR3 protein: CASNAPPADEKLFF; CDR3 DNA: TGTGCCAGTAACGCACCCCCGGCGGATGAAAAACTGTTTTTT
J gene: TRBJ1-1; clone size: .; V gene: TRBV28; D gene: .; CDR3 length: 11; CDR3 protein: CASQKTPEAFF; CDR3 DNA: TGTGCCAGCCAAAAGACCCCAGAAGCTTTCTTT
J gene: TRBJ2-7; clone size: .; V gene: TRBV27; D gene: TRBD1; CDR3 length: 14; CDR3 protein: CASSSPTGTYEQYF; CDR3 DNA: TGTGCCAGCAGTTCCCCGACAGGGACCTACGAGCAGTACTTC
J gene: TRBJ2-1; clone size: .; V gene: TRBV2; D gene: TRBD2; CDR3 length: 15; CDR3 protein: CASSPFGGGANEQFF; CDR3 DNA: TGTGCCAGCAGCCCCTTTGGCGGGGGGGCCAATGAGCAGTTCTTC
J gene: TRBJ1-1; clone size: .; V gene: TRBV7-9; D gene: .; CDR3 length: 13; CDR3 protein: CASSSGTNTEAFF; CDR3 DNA: TGTGCCAGCTCTTCAGGCACGAACACTGAAGCTTTCTTT
J gene: TRBJ1-4; clone size: .; V gene: TRBV30; D gene: .; CDR3 length: 14; CDR3 protein: CAWSVQGAGEKLFF; CDR3 DNA: TGTGCCTGGAGTGTACAAGGGGCGGGTGAAAAACTGTTTTTT
J gene: TRBJ2-3; clone size: .; V gene: TRBV5-5; D gene: .; CDR3 length: 16; CDR3 protein: CASSLDLRGATDTQYF; CDR3 DNA: TGTGCCAGCAGCTTGGACCTCAGGGGAGCGACAGATACGCAGTATTTT
J gene: TRBJ1-3; clone size: few; V gene: TRBV2; D gene: TRBD1; CDR3 length: 16; CDR3 protein: CARGQRVSSSGNTIYF; CDR3 DNA: TGTGCCAGGGGACAGAGAGTTTCTTCCTCTGGAAACACCATATATTTT
J gene: TRBJ2-5; clone size: .; V gene: TRBV29-1; D gene: .; CDR3 length: 13; CDR3 protein: CSVADIDGKTQYF; CDR3 DNA: TGCAGCGTCGCAGACATAGACGGAAAGACCCAGTACTTC
J gene: TRBJ1-1; clone size: .; V gene: TRBV11-3; D gene: .; CDR3 length: 15; CDR3 protein: CASSLEVGISTEAFF; CDR3 DNA: TGTGCCAGCAGCTTAGAGGTAGGGATTAGCACTGAAGCTTTCTTT
J gene: TRBJ1-4; clone size: .; V gene: TRBV7-9; D gene: TRBD1; CDR3 length: 15; CDR3 protein: CASSLVGQGREKLFF; CDR3 DNA: TGTGCCAGCAGCTTAGTTGGACAGGGGAGGGAAAAACTGTTTTTT
J gene: TRBJ1-6; clone size: .; V gene: TRBV19; D gene: TRBD1; CDR3 length: 14; CDR3 protein: CASRRDSLASPLHF; CDR3 DNA: TGTGCCAGTAGGAGGGACAGCCTTGCCTCACCCCTCCACTTT
J gene: TRBJ2-3; clone size: .; V gene: TRBV27; D gene: TRBD1; CDR3 length: 15; CDR3 protein: CASSSLGTGDDTQYF; CDR3 DNA: TGTGCCAGCAGCTCGTTAGGGACAGGGGACGATACGCAGTATTTT
J gene: TRBJ2-1; clone size: .; V gene: TRBV19; D gene: TRBD2; CDR3 length: 16; CDR3 protein: CASSTGLAGGYNEQFF; CDR3 DNA: TGTGCCAGTAGTACCGGACTAGCGGGAGGGTACAATGAGCAGTTCTTC
J gene: TRBJ1-4; clone size: .; V gene: TRBV28; D gene: .; CDR3 length: 12; CDR3 protein: CASSLLNEKLFF; CDR3 DNA: TGTGCCAGCAGTTTGTTAAATGAAAAACTGTTTTTT
J gene: TRBJ2-1; clone size: .; V gene: TRBV5-1; D gene: .; CDR3 length: 13; CDR3 protein: CASRDALYNEQFF; CDR3 DNA: TGCGCCAGCAGGGACGCGCTTTACAATGAGCAGTTCTTC
J gene: TRBJ2-1; clone size: .; V gene: TRBV5-4; D gene: .; CDR3 length: 15; CDR3 protein: CASSLPGGAWNEQFF; CDR3 DNA: TGTGCCAGCAGCCTCCCAGGGGGGGCATGGAATGAGCAGTTCTTC
J gene: TRBJ2-1; clone size: .; V gene: TRBV27; D gene: TRBD1; CDR3 length: 14; CDR3 protein: CASSPRDSFNEQFF; CDR3 DNA: TGTGCCAGCAGTCCCCGGGACAGTTTCAATGAGCAGTTCTTC
J gene: TRBJ1-2; clone size: .; V gene: TRBV29-1; D gene: .; CDR3 length: 12; CDR3 protein: CSTQGLRSGYTF; CDR3 DNA: TGCAGCACTCAGGGGCTGCGAAGCGGCTACACCTTC